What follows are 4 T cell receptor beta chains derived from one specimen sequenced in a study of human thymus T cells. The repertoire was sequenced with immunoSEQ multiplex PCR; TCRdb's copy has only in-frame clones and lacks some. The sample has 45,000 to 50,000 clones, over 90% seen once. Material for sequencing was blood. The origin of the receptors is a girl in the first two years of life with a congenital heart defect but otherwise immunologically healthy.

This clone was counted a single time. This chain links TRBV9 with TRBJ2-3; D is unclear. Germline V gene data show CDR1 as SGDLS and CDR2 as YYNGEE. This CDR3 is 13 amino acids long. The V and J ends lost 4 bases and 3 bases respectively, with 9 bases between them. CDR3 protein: CASSPRGTDTQYF. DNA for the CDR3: TGTGCCAGCAGCCCCCGAGGTACAGATACGCAGTATTTT.

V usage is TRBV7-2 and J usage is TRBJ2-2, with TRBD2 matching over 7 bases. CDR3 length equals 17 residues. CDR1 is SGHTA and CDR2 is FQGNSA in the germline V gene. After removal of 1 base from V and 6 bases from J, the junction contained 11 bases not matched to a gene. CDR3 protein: CASSLETSLNIPGELFF. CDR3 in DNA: TGTGCCAGCAGCTTAGAGACTAGCCTAAACATTCCCGGGGAGCTGTTTTTT.

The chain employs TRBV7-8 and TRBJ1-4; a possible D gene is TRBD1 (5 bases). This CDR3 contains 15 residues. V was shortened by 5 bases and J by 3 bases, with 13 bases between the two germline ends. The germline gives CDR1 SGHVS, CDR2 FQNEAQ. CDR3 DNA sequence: TGTGCCAGCAGCCTCCCGGGACGGCCTAATGAAAAACTGTTTTTT. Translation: CASSLPGRPNEKLFF.

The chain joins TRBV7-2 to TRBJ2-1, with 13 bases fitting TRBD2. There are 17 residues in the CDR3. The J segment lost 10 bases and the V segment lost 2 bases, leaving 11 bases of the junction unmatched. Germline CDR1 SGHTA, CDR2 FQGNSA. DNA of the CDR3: TGTGCCAGCAGCTTAAGGGTTTGGACTAGCGGGAGCGGAGAGCAGTTCTTC. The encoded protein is CASSLRVWTSGSGEQFF.